These 22 T cell receptor beta chains originate from one sample sequenced in a study of cytomegalovirus exposure and HLA in healthy donors. With 60 Vbeta and 13 Jbeta primers, the PCR was carried out. The method was immunoSEQ multiplex PCR; TCRdb's version includes in-frame clones alone and lacks a portion of them. Among about 72,000 clones listed, 65% to 80% were seen once. Sequencing was carried out using PBMCs. These TCRs come from a man aged 40-50 years in good health and CMV-seropositive.

CDR3 bases: TGTGCCAGCGCGACCCGGAGGGCGGACGGAAACACCATATATTTT. Amino acid sequence: CASATRRADGNTIYF. The chain recombines TRBV7-2 with TRBJ1-3; no definite D call. The CDR3 runs to 15 residues. Trimming cost V 8 bases and J 4 bases, with 18 bases left between them. Germline V gene sequence: CDR1 SGHTA, CDR2 FQGNSA.

On this clone itself: The same CDR3 arises from other DNA sequences in this sample as well. V usage is TRBV6-5 and J usage is TRBJ1-4; D not resolved. Trimming cost V 6 bases and J 4 bases, with 9 bases left between them. The length of the CDR3 is 13 residues. The germline V gene has CDR1 MNHEY and CDR2 SVGAGI. CDR3 amino acids: CASSDEGNEKLFF. DNA of the CDR3: TGTGCCAGCAGCGATGAGGGTAATGAAAAACTGTTTTTT.

This clone has a handful of counts. The chain employs TRBV14 and TRBJ1-1, with a possible D match to TRBD1 (6 bases). Germline V gene sequence: CDR1 SGHDN, CDR2 FVKESK. This CDR3 has 14 residues. Deletions cut 4 bases from V and 5 bases from J, with 14 bases between. CDR3 sequence: CASSPWTARTEAFF. CDR3 DNA: TGTGCCAGCAGCCCCTGGACAGCTCGGACTGAAGCTTTCTTT.

The rearrangement joins TRBV7-8 to TRBJ2-2; 10 positions agree with TRBD2. The V gene's germline CDR1 is SGHVS and CDR2 FQNEAQ. V lost 3 bases to trimming and J lost 5 bases; unmatched junction nucleotides: 18. The CDR3 is made up of 20 amino acids. The CDR3 here is CASSLVKLLRTSGLTGELFF. In DNA form, the CDR3 reads TGTGCCAGCAGCTTGGTGAAACTACTCCGGACTAGCGGCTTGACCGGGGAGCTGTTTTTT. Full variable domain (remainder filled in from reference TRBV7-8 and TRBJ2-2): GAGVSQSPRYKVAKRGQDVALRCDPISGHVSLFWYQQALGQGPEFLTYFQNEAQLDKSGLPSDRFFAERPEGSVSTLKIQRTQQEDSAVYLCASSLVKLLRTSGLTGELFFGEGSRLTVL.

A word on this clone: In the same sample, other DNA sequences code for this CDR3. V is TRBV7-2 and J is TRBJ1-1, with a weak D call TRBD1 (5 bases). This CDR3 has 13 amino acids. V lost 4 bases, J lost 1 base, and 7 bases lay in between. Germline V gene data show CDR1 as SGHTA and CDR2 as FQGNSA. The CDR3 spells CASSSDRNTEAFF. DNA for the CDR3: TGTGCCAGCAGCTCCGACAGGAACACTGAAGCTTTCTTT.

J is TRBJ1-6 and V is TRBV6-5, with 7 bases identical to TRBD1. J lost 11 bases, V lost 6 bases, and 4 bases had no gene match. Germline V lookup: CDR1 MNHEY, CDR2 SVGAGI. This CDR3 has 12 residues. The CDR3 DNA reads TGTGCCAGCAGAGGGGGCGGGACACCCCTCCACTTT. It yields the protein CASRGGGTPLHF.

The chain is built from TRBV18 and TRBJ2-7; D may be TRBD2 (7 bases). Germline assignment: CDR1 KGHSH and CDR2 LQKENI. The ends were cut back, 4 bases at V and 5 bases at J, with 12 bases in the middle. The CDR3 covers 13 residues. As DNA, the CDR3 is TGTGCCAGCTCACTGGGGGGGCCGAACGAGCAGTACTTC. This sequence encodes CASSLGGPNEQYF.

V gene TRBV28 combines with J gene TRBJ2-5; possibly TRBD2 for D (6 bases). Germline CDR1 MDHEN, CDR2 SYDVKM. The length of the CDR3 is 11 residues. V lost 7 bases and J 5 bases, leaving 8 bases between the germline ends. The CDR3 bases are TGTGCCAGCACGGGAGCGGAGACCCAGTACTTC. This sequence encodes CASTGAETQYF.

CDR3 DNA: TGTGCCAGCAGGCCAAGTACAGGGGGTCAGCCCCAGCATTTT. Translated: CASRPSTGGQPQHF. This sequence joins TRBV27 and TRBJ1-5; TRBD1 matches 8 bases. There are 14 residues in the CDR3. Looked up from germline, CDR1 is MNHEY and CDR2 is SMNVEV (reference sequence). V was clipped by 6 bases and J by 6 bases; unmatched bases: 7.

A few counts support this clone. The chain has TRBV20-1 and TRBJ1-1, with a weak D call TRBD1 (6 bases). CDR3 length equals 9 residues. Between the trimmed V and J ends, which lost 6 bases and 11 bases, there was a span of 10 bases. In germline, CDR1 is DFQATT, CDR2 SNEGSKA (reference sequence). The CDR3 reads CSAPRGAFF. As DNA, the CDR3 is TGCAGTGCGCCGAGGGGGGCTTTCTTT.

The chain is built from TRBV7-9 and TRBJ2-7, with 8 bases that match TRBD1. The CDR3 contains 15 residues. Trimming took 2 bases from V and 1 from J; bases not matched to a gene: 4. Looked up from germline, CDR1 is SEHNR and CDR2 is FQNEAQ (reference sequence). The CDR3 spells CASSLPGQGSYEQYF. In DNA form, the CDR3 reads TGTGCCAGCAGCTTACCTGGACAGGGTTCCTACGAGCAGTACTTC.

This clone was picked up a small number of times. The rearrangement joins TRBV10-1 to TRBJ2-2; 9 bases align to TRBD1. V gave up 6 bases and J gave up 1 base; unmatched junction bases: 3. This CDR3 is 15 amino acids long. Germline values: CDR1 WNHNN, CDR2 SYGVQD (reference sequence). CDR3 amino acids: CASRGTGRNTGELFF. The CDR3 nucleotides read TGCGCCAGCAGGGGGACAGGGAGGAACACCGGGGAGCTGTTTTTT.

The table lists this clone with a count of one. The rearrangement joins TRBV28 to TRBJ2-1, with a possible D match to TRBD1 (5 bases). CDR3 length: 13 amino acids. The germline V and J ends were trimmed by 9 bases and 6 bases, with 15 bases remaining between them. Germline V gene lookup returns CDR1 MDHEN and CDR2 SYDVKM. The CDR3 DNA is TGTGCCAGTTATCAGGGATTTGGCAATGAGCAGTTCTTC. Amino acids: CASYQGFGNEQFF. The complete variable domain, with remaining parts taken from reference TRBV28 and TRBJ2-1, reads DVKVTQSSRYLVKRTGEKVFLECVQDMDHENMFWYRQDPGLGLRLIYFSYDVKMKEKGDIPEGYSVSREKKERFSLILESASTNQTSMYLCASYQGFGNEQFFGPGTRLTVL.

V usage is TRBV27 and J usage is TRBJ1-5; a weak D match, TRBD1 (6 bases). V gave up 1 base and J gave up 6 bases, with 13 bases separating them. The CDR3 is 15 residues long. CDR1 MNHEY and CDR2 SMNVEV come from the germline V gene (reference sequence). The CDR3, as DNA: TGTGCCAGCAGTTTATTCTTGGGGGCCGGTCAGCCCCAGCATTTT. Translation: CASSLFLGAGQPQHF.

This clone was observed once. The J gene is TRBJ2-3, the V gene TRBV29-1; the match to TRBD1 covers 7 bases. Per the germline V gene, CDR1 is SQVTM and CDR2 is ANQGSEA. Trimming removed 6 bases from V and 4 bases from J; junction bases left unmatched: 13. The CDR3 is 15 residues long. This CDR3 reads CSVPPTGLGADTQYF. CDR3 coding DNA: TGCAGCGTGCCTCCGACAGGGTTGGGTGCAGATACGCAGTATTTT.

The genes are TRBV27 and TRBJ1-3; D remains unclear. CDR1 and CDR2 from the germline V gene are MNHEY and SMNVEV (reference sequence). With 6 bases removed from V and 1 base from J, the gap between germline ends came to 10 bases. The CDR3 loop spans 14 amino acids. The CDR3: CASSQPGSGNTIYF. The CDR3, as DNA: TGTGCCAGCAGCCAACCGGGGTCTGGAAACACCATATATTTT.

V gene TRBV6-5 combines with J gene TRBJ2-7; TRBD1 aligns across 10 bases. The junction had 7 bases not matched to a gene; V was cut back by 2 bases and J by 6 bases. Germline V CDR1 and CDR2: MNHEY, SVGAGI. The CDR3 loop spans 15 amino acids. CDR3 protein: CASSYNRDRGGEQYF. The CDR3 DNA reads TGTGCCAGCAGTTACAACAGGGACAGGGGCGGCGAGCAGTACTTC.

V gene TRBV18 combines with J gene TRBJ2-2; TRBD1 aligns across 8 bases. Germline V lookup: CDR1 KGHSH, CDR2 LQKENI. The CDR3 runs 17 residues. V was pared by 3 bases and J by 0 bases, with 6 bases of the junction left unmatched. The CDR3 sequence is CASSPTDRGANTGELFF. The DNA for the CDR3 is TGTGCCAGCTCACCGACCGACAGGGGAGCGAACACCGGGGAGCTGTTTTTT.

The CDR3 nucleotides are TGTGCCAGCAGCTTAGCAGGAGGCGGTGAAGCTTTCTTT. Residues: CASSLAGGGEAFF. V is TRBV11-2 and J is TRBJ1-1; D unclear. Germline values: CDR1 SGHAT, CDR2 FQNNGV. This CDR3 has 13 amino acids. With 1 base removed from V and 7 bases from J, the gap between germline ends came to 10 bases.

CDR3 coding DNA: TGCAGCGTTGAAGTCGCGACTACCAAAGTGGATACGCAGTATTTT. It translates to CSVEVATTKVDTQYF. V is TRBV29-1 and J is TRBJ2-3, with D tentatively TRBD2 (5 bases). Germline V CDR1 and CDR2: SQVTM, ANQGSEA. This CDR3 comprises 15 residues. V was trimmed by 1 base and J by 6 bases, leaving 17 bases between them.

The chain uses TRBV18 and TRBJ1-4, with 7 bases identical to TRBD1. This CDR3 comprises 15 residues. The V gene's germline CDR1 is KGHSH and CDR2 LQKENI. V was pared by 3 bases and J by 7 bases, with 8 bases of the junction left unmatched. The CDR3 region is CASSPRQGTGEKLFF. CDR3 nucleotides: TGTGCCAGCTCACCGCGACAGGGAACGGGTGAAAAACTGTTTTTT.

The chain has TRBV5-1 and TRBJ1-4; 7 nucleotides match TRBD1. Per the germline V gene, CDR1 is SGHRS and CDR2 is YFSETQ. V lost 1 base, J lost 6 bases, and 6 bases stayed unmatched. This CDR3 comprises 15 residues. CDR3 nucleotides: TGCGCCAGCAGCTTGAGAGGGGGCGGGGATGAAAAACTGTTTTTT. This gives the protein CASSLRGGGDEKLFF.